The 12 T cell receptor beta chains presented below share a single source sample, sequenced in a study of T-cell reconstitution after alpha-beta-depleted transplantation in children. Preparation of the TCRbeta library was carried out with unique molecular identifiers. TCRdb re-called the PCR reads through MiXCR, storing one row per CDR3 protein. The sample records hundreds of thousands of distinct CDR3 sequences, around a third being singletons. The sequencing here drew on PBMCs from the stem cell graft donor, taken from the stem cell graft. Receptor source: a human donor who donated a stem cell graft to a child with aplastic anemia.

The chain is built from TRBV5-6 and TRBJ2-1; TRBD2 matches 9 bases. V dropped 4 bases and J dropped 6; count of bases not matched to a gene: 8. CDR1 and CDR2 from the germline V gene are SGHDT and YYEEEE. CDR3 size: 15 residues. In nucleotides, the CDR3 is TGTGCCAGCAGCCGCAGAGCGGGGGGAAGCAATGAGCAGTTCTTC. It codes for CASSRRAGGSNEQFF.

The chain is built from TRBV10-2 and TRBJ2-7, with 9 bases that match TRBD1. The CDR3 totals 17 residues. V lost 0 bases, J lost 1 base, and 7 bases stayed unmatched. CDR1 WSHSY and CDR2 SAAADI come from the germline V gene. The CDR3 region has the DNA TGCGCCAGCAGTGAGTCGTGGGGACAGGGAGATTCCTACGAGCAGTACGTC. Translated, it gives CASSESWGQGDSYEQYV.

The chain has TRBV7-2 and TRBJ2-5; D not resolved. The germline V gene has CDR1 SGHTA and CDR2 FQGNSA. Trimming left V 0 bases short and J 5 bases short, with 13 bases between. The CDR3 runs to 15 residues. The CDR3 coding sequence is TGTGCCAGCAGCTTAGCGGGTGGTAATGGGGAGACCCAGTACTTC. Protein sequence: CASSLAGGNGETQYF. The full variable domain, rest sourced from reference TRBV7-2 and TRBJ2-5, is GAGVSQSPSNKVTEKGKDVELRCDPISGHTALYWYRQSLGQGLEFLIYFQGNSAPDKSGLPSDRFSAERTGGSVSTLTIQRTQQEDSAVYLCASSLAGGNGETQYFGPGTRLLVL.

The CDR3 sequence: CASSADLAGSYNEQFF. CDR3 sequence (DNA): TGTGCCAGCAGCGCGGATCTAGCGGGCTCCTACAATGAGCAGTTCTTC. The genes are TRBV9 and TRBJ2-1; TRBD2 matches at 8 bases. With V trimmed by 3 bases and J by 0 bases, 5 bases remained unmatched. Germline lookup yields CDR1 SGDLS and CDR2 YYNGEE. This CDR3 has 16 residues.

The chain uses TRBV5-6 and TRBJ2-3; D call uncertain. The CDR3 is made up of 14 amino acids. Germline V lookup: CDR1 SGHDT, CDR2 YYEEEE. Trimming pared 7 bases from V and 7 bases from J, leaving 19 bases between. The CDR3 protein is CASCTAIGAYTQYF. The CDR3 nucleotides are TGTGCCAGCTGTACTGCCATTGGTGCGTATACGCAGTATTTT.

This clonotype was counted only a few times. The genes are TRBV29-1 and TRBJ2-1, with 12 bases that match TRBD2. CDR1 is SQVTM and CDR2 is ANQGSEA in the germline V gene. The junction had 5 bases not matched to a gene; V was cut back by 4 bases and J by 7 bases. The CDR3 runs to 14 residues. For the CDR3, the DNA is TGCAGCGTTGTGGCTAGCGGGAGGGGAAATGAGCAGTTCTTC. Its protein is CSVVASGRGNEQFF.

The V and J genes are TRBV5-1 and TRBJ1-2, with a possible D match to TRBD1 (5 bases). Per germline, CDR1 SGHRS and CDR2 YFSETQ. With 7 bases removed from V and 8 bases from J, the gap between germline ends came to 15 bases. The CDR3 spans 12 residues. The CDR3 nucleotides are TGCGCCAGCGCCGGGGGGGAGCTGGGCTACACCTTC. It encodes CASAGGELGYTF.

The CDR3 is CSAKQEREYYEQYF. In DNA form, the CDR3 reads TGCAGTGCCAAACAAGAGCGGGAGTACTACGAGCAGTACTTC. The J gene is TRBJ2-7, the V gene TRBV20-1; TRBD2 matches at 8 bases. CDR1 and CDR2 from the germline V gene are DFQATT and SNEGSKA (reference sequence). The junction had 10 bases not matched to a gene; V was cut back by 6 bases and J by 3 bases. There are 14 residues in the CDR3.

This clonotype was seen more than once but under ten times. This sequence joins TRBV7-7 and TRBJ2-2, with 10 nucleotides matching TRBD2. After removal of 1 base from V and 3 bases from J, the junction contained 8 bases not matched to a gene. The CDR3 has 18 amino acids. Per the germline V gene, CDR1 is SSHAT and CDR2 is FNYEAQ (reference sequence). Written as DNA, the CDR3 is TGTGCCAGCAGCTTAGATGCTAGCGGGAGATCGTACACCGGGGAGCTGTTTTTT. It translates to CASSLDASGRSYTGELFF.

The chain recombines TRBV9 with TRBJ1-4; D remains ambiguous. Germline values: CDR1 SGDLS, CDR2 YYNGEE. This CDR3 is 15 amino acids long. Trimming took off 2 bases at V and 0 bases at J, with 8 bases between the two ends. DNA for the CDR3: TGTGCCAGCAGCGTCTCTTGGTCAACTAATGAAAAACTGTTTTTT. This translates into CASSVSWSTNEKLFF.

In its sample, this clonotype was seen a few times. DNA of the CDR3: TGCAGGGCCGGGGGGAACACCTACGAGCAGTACTTC. This translates into CRAGGNTYEQYF. The chain joins TRBV20-1 to TRBJ2-7, with 7 positions matching TRBD2. The CDR3 spans 12 residues. Germline loops: CDR1 DFQATT, CDR2 SNEGSKA (reference sequence).

This clonotype has only one observation. The V and J genes are TRBV5-1 and TRBJ1-3; D remains ambiguous. V was cut by 2 bases and J by 4 bases, with 16 bases left in between. The length of the CDR3 is 16 residues. Germline V lookup: CDR1 SGHRS, CDR2 YFSETQ. The CDR3 region has the DNA TGCGCCAGCAGCTTCAATTTGGGGAACAAAGGAAACACCATATATTTT. Translated: CASSFNLGNKGNTIYF.